The rows below give T cell receptor beta chains drawn from one sample of a study of blood T cell repertoires in COVID-19. Here immunoSEQ multiplex PCR was the method, and the copy in TCRdb shows in-frame clones only, minus some. The sample records some 190,000 clones, approximately 82% being singletons. The material sequenced was peripheral blood. Source of these receptors: a woman older than 75 with active or convalescent COVID-19. Both conserved end residues are part of each CDR3. A D gene is named only where the DNA matches it firmly. Size values are once, few and many counts, or a class for expanded clones, and some rows have none.

TRBJ2-5	NA	TRBV24-1	NA	CATSSGRGGETQYF	TGTGCCACCAGTAGTGGCAGGGGTGGAGAGACCCAGTACTTC
TRBJ1-5	NA	TRBV10-3	TRBD1	CAISGTGLFNQPQHF	TGTGCCATCAGTGGGACAGGGCTTTTCAATCAGCCCCAGCATTTT
TRBJ2-1	NA	TRBV7-2	TRBD2	CASSRGLAGVGEQFF	TGTGCCAGCAGCCGCGGACTAGCGGGGGTGGGTGAGCAGTTCTTC
TRBJ2-7	NA	TRBV5-1	TRBD2	CASSPPGSGSLGYEQYF	TGCGCCAGCAGCCCCCCTGGGAGCGGGAGTCTAGGTTACGAGCAGTACTTC
TRBJ1-6	NA	TRBV6-6	NA	CASSYRQDSPLHF	TGTGCCAGCAGTTATAGACAGGATTCACCCCTCCACTTT
TRBJ2-5	NA	TRBV9	TRBD2	CASSDDKLLAGGPETQYF	TGTGCCAGCAGCGACGATAAACTATTAGCGGGAGGGCCGGAGACCCAGTACTTC
TRBJ2-7	NA	TRBV2	TRBD1	CASRWGRTGGFEQYF	TGTGCCAGCAGGTGGGGGCGGACAGGGGGCTTCGAGCAGTACTTC
TRBJ1-2	NA	TRBV3-1/TRBV3-2	TRBD1	CASSQTGGAGGYTF	TGTGCCAGCAGCCAAACAGGGGGCGCAGGTGGCTACACCTTC
TRBJ1-1	NA	TRBV5-1	NA	CASSLVPRGGNTEAFF	TGCGCCAGCAGCTTGGTCCCTCGGGGTGGGAACACTGAAGCTTTCTTT
TRBJ1-5	NA	TRBV2	NA	CASSGGRVIHF	TGTGCCAGCAGTGGGGGGAGGGTTATACATTTT
TRBJ1-2	NA	TRBV12-3/TRBV12-4	TRBD1	CASSSQGVYGYTF	TGTGCCAGCAGTTCACAGGGGGTCTATGGCTACACCTTC
TRBJ2-5	NA	TRBV18	TRBD2	CASSPGTSGSEGTQYF	TGTGCCAGCTCACCCGGGACTAGCGGGAGCGAAGGGACCCAGTACTTC
TRBJ2-3	NA	TRBV10-1	TRBD2	CASSQPGLADGTDTQYF	TGCGCCAGCAGTCAACCGGGACTAGCGGACGGGACAGATACGCAGTATTTT
TRBJ1-5	once	TRBV19	NA	CASSITGEYSNQPQHF	TGTGCCAGTAGTATTACCGGGGAATATAGCAATCAGCCCCAGCATTTT
TRBJ2-2	NA	TRBV5-1	TRBD2	CASSSPGWAAGQNTGELFF	TGCGCCAGCAGCTCCCCCGGGTGGGCAGCGGGGCAGAACACCGGGGAGCTGTTTTTT
TRBJ1-1	NA	TRBV6-5	NA	CASSPGGNTEAFF	TGTGCCAGCAGCCCGGGGGGGAACACTGAAGCTTTCTTT
TRBJ1-2	NA	TRBV18	TRBD1	CASSPGQGHGYTF	TGTGCCAGCTCACCGGGACAGGGACATGGCTACACCTTC
TRBJ1-2	few	TRBV6-5	NA	CASSFSAGAGGYTF	TGTGCCAGCAGTTTCTCCGCAGGCGCCGGTGGCTACACCTTC
TRBJ1-1	once	TRBV18	NA	CASSQTIQGKGTEAFF	TGTGCCAGCTCACAAACCATCCAGGGTAAGGGCACTGAAGCTTTCTTT
TRBJ1-5	once	TRBV28	NA	CASSLSGQPQHF	TGTGCCAGCAGTTTATCCGGGCAGCCCCAGCATTTT
TRBJ2-5	NA	TRBV3-1/TRBV3-2	NA	CASGLQETQYF	TGTGCCAGCGGACTGCAAGAGACCCAGTACTTC
TRBJ1-3	NA	TRBV28	TRBD1	CASSFGGTGKSGNTIYF	TGTGCCAGCAGTTTTGGGGGGACAGGGAAATCTGGAAACACCATATATTTT
TRBJ1-6	NA	TRBV9	NA	CASSVETGNSPLHF	TGTGCCAGCAGCGTAGAGACAGGAAATTCACCCCTCCACTTT
TRBJ1-1	few	TRBV2	TRBD1	CASTLGTGTEAFF	TGTGCCAGCACCCTTGGGACAGGCACTGAAGCTTTCTTT
TRBJ2-5	NA	TRBV9	NA	CASTRGLQETQYF	TGTGCCAGCACGCGCGGTTTACAAGAGACCCAGTACTTC
TRBJ2-3	NA	TRBV29-1	NA	CSVEGPPLGYTQYF	TGCAGCGTTGAAGGCCCCCCCCTCGGGTATACGCAGTATTTT
TRBJ2-5	NA	TRBV10-3	TRBD2	CAISGTSGRVVETQYF	TGTGCCATCAGCGGGACTAGCGGGAGAGTAGTCGAGACCCAGTACTTC
TRBJ1-1	NA	TRBV11-3	NA	CASSSGAGYTEAFF	TGTGCCAGCAGCAGTGGGGCAGGGTACACTGAAGCTTTCTTT
TRBJ1-1	NA	TRBV4-1	TRBD1	CASSQRQGVNTEAFF	TGCGCCAGCAGCCAACGACAGGGGGTCAACACTGAAGCTTTCTTT
TRBJ1-1	few	TRBV19	NA	CASSIVLNTEAFF	TGTGCCAGTAGTATAGTCTTGAACACTGAAGCTTTCTTT
TRBJ1-2	NA	TRBV19	TRBD1	CASSLGQVDYGYTF	TGTGCCAGTAGTTTGGGACAGGTGGACTATGGCTACACCTTC
TRBJ1-5	NA	TRBV21-1	NA	CASSKSLNRLESNQPQHF	TGTGCCAGCAGCAAATCCCTGAACAGGCTAGAGAGCAATCAGCCCCAGCATTTT
TRBJ1-5	NA	TRBV5-1	TRBD1	CASSALTGGPQHF	TGCGCCAGCAGCGCCCTAACAGGGGGGCCCCAGCATTTT
TRBJ2-5	few	TRBV6-5	TRBD1	CASSPTGPPETQYF	TGTGCCAGCAGCCCGACAGGGCCCCCAGAGACCCAGTACTTC
TRBJ2-3	few	TRBV11-3	NA	CASSLPGADTQYF	TGTGCCAGCAGCCTTCCAGGGGCAGATACGCAGTATTTT
TRBJ1-2	NA	TRBV19	TRBD1	CASSMAGGGGNYGYTF	TGTGCCAGTAGTATGGCAGGGGGCGGTGGAAACTATGGCTACACCTTC
TRBJ1-1	NA	TRBV2	NA	CASRTMDMNTEAFF	TGTGCCAGCAGGACGATGGACATGAACACTGAAGCTTTCTTT
TRBJ2-1	NA	TRBV18	TRBD1	CASSATGIYDYEQFF	TGTGCCAGCTCTGCGACAGGGATCTATGATTATGAGCAGTTCTTC
TRBJ2-2	few	TRBV5-1	TRBD1	CASSLGQGTGELFF	TGCGCCAGCAGCTTGGGACAGGGAACCGGGGAGCTGTTTTTT
TRBJ2-5	NA	TRBV2	NA	CASSESWRETQYF	TGTGCCAGCAGTGAATCGTGGAGAGAGACCCAGTACTTC
TRBJ1-1	few	TRBV10-1	NA	CASSESSRNTEAFF	TGCGCCAGCAGTGAGTCCTCCAGGAACACTGAAGCTTTCTTT
TRBJ2-1	NA	TRBV18	TRBD1	CASSPRQGANEQFF	TGTGCCAGCTCACCACGACAGGGGGCCAATGAGCAGTTCTTC
TRBJ1-6	NA	TRBV19	TRBD1	CASSTLAGTGSSPLHF	TGTGCCAGTAGTACTCTTGCCGGGACAGGGAGTTCACCCCTCCACTTT
TRBJ1-6	NA	TRBV11-2	TRBD1	CASSLGTGVTNSPLHF	TGTGCCAGCAGCTTGGGGACAGGGGTTACCAATTCACCCCTCCACTTT